These T cell receptor beta chains were read from a single sample in a study of blood T cell repertoires in COVID-19. Using immunoSEQ multiplex PCR, the repertoire was profiled, and TCRdb retains in-frame clones only, with some absent. The profile shows around 250,000 clones, roughly 86% of them singletons. Sequenced: peripheral blood. All receptors derive from a man between 40 and 49 years old with active or convalescent COVID-19. Each CDR3 is given with its conserved first and last residue. A D gene is named only where the DNA matches it firmly. Not every row has a clone size; where given, it reads once, few, many or a size class.

d_gene,j_gene,abundance,v_gene,CDR3nt,CDR3aa
TRBD2,TRBJ2-1,-,TRBV28,TGTGCCAGCCCTAAGGGGACTAGCGGGGGAAGCTCCTACAATGAGCAGTTCTTC,CASPKGTSGGSSYNEQFF
-,TRBJ2-1,-,TRBV7-8,TGTGCCAGCAGCTCTCGGGACGATCGGGGGAATGAGCAGTTCTTC,CASSSRDDRGNEQFF
TRBD1,TRBJ1-4,-,TRBV18,TGTGCCAGCTCACCGACCGGGACAGGGACCGAAAAACTGTTTTTT,CASSPTGTGTEKLFF
TRBD1,TRBJ1-6,-,TRBV5-1,TGCGCCAGCAGCTTGACAGGGGGCCAGTCCCTCCACTTT,CASSLTGGQSLHF
TRBD2,TRBJ2-4,-,TRBV18,TGTGCCAGCTCACCTCTCGGAGTAGCGGGAGGGCTTGACAAAAACATTCAGTACTTC,CASSPLGVAGGLDKNIQYF
-,TRBJ1-3,-,TRBV5-6,TGTGCCAGCAGCACCTACCCAGGAAACACCATATATTTT,CASSTYPGNTIYF
-,TRBJ2-1,-,TRBV9,TGTGCCAGCAGCGCAATAGCGGAATCCTACAATGAGCAGTTCTTC,CASSAIAESYNEQFF
TRBD1,TRBJ1-2,few,TRBV10-3,TGTGCCATCAGTGCCCAGGCAGGGGGTGCCTATGGCTACACCTTC,CAISAQAGGAYGYTF
TRBD1,TRBJ1-2,few,TRBV25-1,TGTGCCAGCACCCCAGCAGGGGGCGACTATGGCTACACCTTC,CASTPAGGDYGYTF
-,TRBJ1-1,-,TRBV27,TGTGCCAGCAGCCCTACAGGGCTTAGTGGGGCTTTCTTT,CASSPTGLSGAFF
-,TRBJ1-2,-,TRBV27,TGTGCCAGCAGTTTAGGGCAAAACTATGGCTACACCTTC,CASSLGQNYGYTF
TRBD2,TRBJ2-7,-,TRBV4-1,TGCGCCAGCAGCCTCACTAGCGCGGCCTACGAGCAGTACTTC,CASSLTSAAYEQYF
-,TRBJ1-1,-,TRBV6-4,TGTGCCAGCAGTGACTCGCGGGGGTCTGAAGCTTTCTTT,CASSDSRGSEAFF
-,TRBJ1-5,few,TRBV2,TGTGCCAGCAGGCGGGCGGATCAGCCCCAGCATTTT,CASRRADQPQHF
TRBD2,TRBJ2-7,-,TRBV19,TGTGCCAGTAGTTCCAGCGGGATACCCAACCTCTACGAGCAGTACTTC,CASSSSGIPNLYEQYF
-,TRBJ1-4,-,TRBV3-1/TRBV3-2,TGTGCCAGCAGCCAAGATGGCCAGGTTGGAGAAAAACTGTTTTTT,CASSQDGQVGEKLFF
-,TRBJ1-2,-,TRBV9,TGTGCCAGCAGCCCACAGGGTGAAAGAGGCTACACCTTC,CASSPQGERGYTF
TRBD1,TRBJ2-5,-,TRBV5-1,TGCGCCAGCAGCTTGGCACCCGGACAGGAAGAGACCCAGTACTTC,CASSLAPGQEETQYF
-,TRBJ2-4,-,TRBV30,TGTGCCTGGCGGTTAGGGGGTATTCAGTACTTC,CAWRLGGIQYF
TRBD1,TRBJ2-7,once,TRBV7-9,TGTGCCAGCAGCTGGGGACAGGGGGATAGGGACGAGCAGTACTTC,CASSWGQGDRDEQYF
-,TRBJ2-2,-,TRBV2,TGTGCCAGCAGATCAGGGTCCGGGGAGCTGTTTTTT,CASRSGSGELFF
TRBD1,TRBJ2-1,-,TRBV5-1,TGCGCCAGCAGCCACGGACAGGGGGCGGGCAATGAGCAGTTCTTC,CASSHGQGAGNEQFF
-,TRBJ1-6,-,TRBV28,TGTGCCAGCAGTGAGGACACGAGCTCCTATAATTCACCCCTCCACTTT,CASSEDTSSYNSPLHF
-,TRBJ1-3,-,TRBV5-6,TGTGCCAGCAGCCTGGAACAGGGCTCGAGAAACACCATATATTTT,CASSLEQGSRNTIYF
TRBD1,TRBJ1-5,-,TRBV19,TGTGCCAGTAGTCCCCTCCGGGACAGCCTCAATCAGCCCCAGCATTTT,CASSPLRDSLNQPQHF
-,TRBJ2-7,few,TRBV7-8,TGTGCCAGCAGCTCTTTTTACGAGCAGTACTTC,CASSSFYEQYF
-,TRBJ2-1,once,TRBV24-1,TGTGCCACCAGTGAGGGCAGGGTTGGCGAGCAGTTCTTC,CATSEGRVGEQFF
TRBD1,TRBJ1-2,-,TRBV6-6,TGTGCCAGCAGCCTCTCAGGGACAGGAGCTAACTATGGCTACACCTTC,CASSLSGTGANYGYTF
TRBD1,TRBJ1-2,once,TRBV2,TGTGCCAGCAAAGACAGGGCATCTAACTATGGCTACACCTTC,CASKDRASNYGYTF
TRBD1,TRBJ1-2,few,TRBV5-1,TGCGCCAGCAGCATCGTACCTGGACAGGGTGGAGGCTACACCTTC,CASSIVPGQGGGYTF
TRBD1,TRBJ2-1,-,TRBV4-1,TGCGCCAGCAGCCAACCAATAGACAGGGGTTATTCCCAAGAGCAGTTCTTC,CASSQPIDRGYSQEQFF
TRBD1,TRBJ2-7,-,TRBV30,TGTGCCTGGAGAACGACAGGGGGCGGTGGGGAGCAGTACTTC,CAWRTTGGGGEQYF
-,TRBJ1-3,-,TRBV19,TGTGCCAGTAGTATTTCGGGCTCTGGAAACACCATATATTTT,CASSISGSGNTIYF
-,TRBJ1-1,few,TRBV12-3/TRBV12-4,TGTGCCAGCACCCCGCGGGACACTGAAGCTTTCTTT,CASTPRDTEAFF
-,TRBJ2-7,few,TRBV4-1,TGCGCCAGCAGCCAAGATGGCAGGGGAATTGACGAGCAGTACTTC,CASSQDGRGIDEQYF
TRBD1,TRBJ1-6,-,TRBV9,TGTGCCAGCAGCTATACCGGGACAGACCTTTCACCCCTCCACTTT,CASSYTGTDLSPLHF
-,TRBJ2-1,-,TRBV6-5,TGTGCCAGCAACGACGGGAGGGGGCACTACAATGAGCAGTTCTTC,CASNDGRGHYNEQFF
TRBD1,TRBJ1-3,-,TRBV6-1,TGTGCCAGCAGTGAAGACAGGGGCTCTGGAAACACCATATATTTT,CASSEDRGSGNTIYF
TRBD1,TRBJ2-5,-,TRBV24-1,TGTGCCACCGTGGGACAGGGGCAAGAGACCCAGTACTTC,CATVGQGQETQYF
TRBD2,TRBJ2-5,-,TRBV28,TGTGCCAGCAGTTTAACGGGGGGCCAAGAGACCCAGTACTTC,CASSLTGGQETQYF
-,TRBJ2-7,-,TRBV5-1,TGCGCCAGCAGCCCGGACAGCTACGAGCAGTACTTC,CASSPDSYEQYF
-,TRBJ1-1,-,TRBV9,TGTGCCAGCAGCGTGGGAGGGAGCGGCGAAGCTTTCTTT,CASSVGGSGEAFF
TRBD2,TRBJ2-5,-,TRBV19,TGTGCCAGTAGAACTAGCGGAAGACAAGAGACCCAGTACTTC,CASRTSGRQETQYF
-,TRBJ1-1,-,TRBV11-2,TGTGCCAGCAGCTTAGGGGTTGGGAGAACTGAAGCTTTCTTT,CASSLGVGRTEAFF
TRBD2,TRBJ2-3,-,TRBV5-1,TGCGCCAGCAGCTCACGGGAGGCAGATACGCAGTATTTT,CASSSREADTQYF
-,TRBJ1-2,-,TRBV7-9,TGTGCCAGCAGCTTAGAAGGCCCCGCGGGGTATGGCTACACCTTC,CASSLEGPAGYGYTF
TRBD1,TRBJ2-7,-,TRBV28,TGTGCCAGTCGCGGGACAGGGGACTCCTACGAGCAGTACTTC,CASRGTGDSYEQYF
-,TRBJ2-2,-,TRBV5-1,TGCGCCAGCAGCTTGAGTCAGGGGAACACCGGGGAGCTGTTTTTT,CASSLSQGNTGELFF
-,TRBJ2-1,-,TRBV9,TGTGCCAGCAGCGTGGGGCCAGGGAATAGAGGTGAGCAGTTCTTC,CASSVGPGNRGEQFF
TRBD2,TRBJ2-5,-,TRBV7-9,TGTGCCAGCAGCTTAACGCCTTCTAGCGGTCCTGCTCAGGGGACCCAGTACTTC,CASSLTPSSGPAQGTQYF
TRBD2,TRBJ2-7,-,TRBV4-1,TGCGCCAGCAGCCTGGGGAGGGCTGGAGGCGAGCAGTACTTC,CASSLGRAGGEQYF
-,TRBJ1-2,-,TRBV11-2,TGTGCCAGCAGCCCGGACAGCTTTGGCTACACCTTC,CASSPDSFGYTF
-,TRBJ1-1,few,TRBV12-3/TRBV12-4,TGTGCCAGCAGTCCTTATCTGTACACTGAAGCTTTCTTT,CASSPYLYTEAFF
TRBD1,TRBJ1-5,-,TRBV5-6,TGTGCCAGCAGCTTCGGGGCAGGGGGCGGTAATCAGCCCCAGCATTTT,CASSFGAGGGNQPQHF
-,TRBJ1-3,-,TRBV5-1,TGCGCCAGCAGCCTCGGGGGATCTGGAAACACCATATATTTT,CASSLGGSGNTIYF
-,TRBJ2-5,many,TRBV5-1,TGCGCCAGCAGTCCTTCCGGGAGTCGGGAGACCCAGTACTTC,CASSPSGSRETQYF
-,TRBJ2-1,-,TRBV7-9,TGTGCCAGCAGAAAGGCAGGGTACAATGAGCAGTTCTTC,CASRKAGYNEQFF
-,TRBJ1-5,-,TRBV12-5,TGTGCTAGTGGTTTCTCCGCGGGTCAGCCCCAGCATTTT,CASGFSAGQPQHF
TRBD1,TRBJ2-7,-,TRBV7-2,TGTGCCAGCAGCCTACAGGGGACCTCCTACGAGCAGTACTTC,CASSLQGTSYEQYF
TRBD1,TRBJ2-3,-,TRBV24-1,TGTGCCACCAGTGATCCCGGGACAGGGCGGTCCGATACGCAGTATTTT,CATSDPGTGRSDTQYF